What follows is one T cell receptor (delta chain) and its context. What it binds is not known. This CDR3 is 19 amino acids long. The J segment lost 7 bases and the V segment lost 1 base, leaving 19 bases of the junction unmatched. Per the germline V gene, CDR1 is TSWWSYY and CDR2 is QGS. This sample stems from a study of Vδ1+ human thymocytes. Study conclusions and caveats: In the thymus, TRG and TRD repertoires looked highly polyclonal with Gaussian CDR3 lengths. The authors advised highly purified populations and single-cell validation. Unlike peripheral blood Vdelta1+ controls, thymic delta-chain sequences included approximately 20% Vdelta2 and few Vdelta3.

RNA was extracted from the cells and then reverse transcribed. The CDR3 regions were amplified by multiplex PCR from V-gene primers to a constant-region primer. TCRdb ran CATT on the multiplex PCR reads. The data show more than 50,000 delta-chain clones, more than 13% seen once. The sorted cells were CD3+ Vdelta1+ Vdelta2- thymocytes from alphabeta-depleted thymus. Vdelta1+ thymocyte sorts reached between about 98% and 99.6% purity. This receptor was taken from a girl under three years old who had congenital heart surgery. This chain joins TRDV1 and TRDJ1, with 9 bases fitting TRDD3. The sequenced sample consisted of Vdelta1+ gamma-delta thymocytes from the thymus. Documented subset: FACS-sorted CD3+ TCRalphabeta- TCRVdelta1+ TCRVdelta2- thymocytes. The CDR3, as DNA: TGTGCTCTTGGGGAACCGGCCTTCCTCCGAGGGGGATACAGTGTTAAACTCATCTTT. Its translation is CALGEPAFLRGGYSVKLIF.